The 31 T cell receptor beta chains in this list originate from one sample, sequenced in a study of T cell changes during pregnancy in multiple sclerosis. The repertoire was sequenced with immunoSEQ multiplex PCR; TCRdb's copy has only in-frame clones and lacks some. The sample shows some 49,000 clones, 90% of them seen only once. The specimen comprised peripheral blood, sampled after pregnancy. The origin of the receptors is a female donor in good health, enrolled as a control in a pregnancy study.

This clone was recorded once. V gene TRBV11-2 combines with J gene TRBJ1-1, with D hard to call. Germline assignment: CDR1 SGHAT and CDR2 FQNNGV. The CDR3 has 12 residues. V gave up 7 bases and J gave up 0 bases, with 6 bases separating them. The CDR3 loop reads CASKELNTEAFF. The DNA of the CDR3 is TGTGCCAGCAAGGAGCTGAACACTGAAGCTTTCTTT.

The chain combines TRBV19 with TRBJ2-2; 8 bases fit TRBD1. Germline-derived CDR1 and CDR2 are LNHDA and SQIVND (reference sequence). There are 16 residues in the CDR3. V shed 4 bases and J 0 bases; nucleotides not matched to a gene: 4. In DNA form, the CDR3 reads TGTGCCAGTAGTAGAGGACAGGGCGCGAACACCGGGGAGCTGTTTTTT. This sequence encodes CASSRGQGANTGELFF.

CDR3 sequence: CASSTEGTSVSSYNEQFF. CDR3 DNA: TGTGCCAGCAGCACCGAAGGGACTAGCGTCTCATCCTACAATGAGCAGTTCTTC. The genes are TRBV7-3 and TRBJ2-1; 10 positions match TRBD2. The CDR3 spans 18 residues. Germline CDR1 and CDR2: SGHTA and FQGTGA. The trim removed 5 bases at V and 1 base at J, leaving 11 bases unmatched.

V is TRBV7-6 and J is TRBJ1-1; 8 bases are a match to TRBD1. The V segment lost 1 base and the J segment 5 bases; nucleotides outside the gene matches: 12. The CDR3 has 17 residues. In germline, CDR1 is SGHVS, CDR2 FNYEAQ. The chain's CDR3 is CASSLEQGGSRRTEAFF. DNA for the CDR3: TGTGCCAGCAGCTTAGAACAGGGGGGCTCCCGCAGGACTGAAGCTTTCTTT. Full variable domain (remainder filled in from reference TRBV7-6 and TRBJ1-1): GAGVSQSPRYKVTKRGQDVALRCDPISGHVSLYWYRQALGQGPEFLTYFNYEAQQDKSGLPNDRFSAERPEGSISTLTIQRTEQRDSAMYRCASSLEQGGSRRTEAFFGQGTRLTVV.

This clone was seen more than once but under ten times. CDR3 nucleotide sequence: TGTGCCAGCAGTGGTCTTCCGGGACAGGGGTTCGATGAGCAGTTCTTC. Translated: CASSGLPGQGFDEQFF. This chain links TRBV6-1 with TRBJ2-1, with 10 bases identical to TRBD1. This CDR3 is 16 amino acids long. V lost 4 bases to trimming and J lost 8 bases; unmatched junction nucleotides: 11. Germline V lookup: CDR1 MNHNS, CDR2 SASEGT.

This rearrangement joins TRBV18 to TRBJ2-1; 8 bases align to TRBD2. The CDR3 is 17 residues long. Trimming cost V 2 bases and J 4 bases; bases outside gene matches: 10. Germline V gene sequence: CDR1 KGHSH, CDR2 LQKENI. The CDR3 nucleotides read TGTGCCAGCTCACCATTAACAAGGCGGGGGGAATACAATGAGCAGTTCTTC. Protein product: CASSPLTRRGEYNEQFF.

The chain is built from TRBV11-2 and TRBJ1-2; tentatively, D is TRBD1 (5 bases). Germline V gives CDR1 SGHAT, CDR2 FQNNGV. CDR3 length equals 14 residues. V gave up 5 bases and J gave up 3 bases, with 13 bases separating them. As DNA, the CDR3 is TGTGCCAGCAGCGTGGGGGGTGGGGACTATGGCTACACCTTC. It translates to CASSVGGGDYGYTF. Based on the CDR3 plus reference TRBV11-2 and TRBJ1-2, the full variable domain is EAGVAQSPRYKIIEKRQSVAFWCNPISGHATLYWYQQILGQGPKLLIQFQNNGVVDDSQLPKDRFSAERLKGVDSTLKIQPAKLEDSAVYLCASSVGGGDYGYTFGSGTRLTVV.

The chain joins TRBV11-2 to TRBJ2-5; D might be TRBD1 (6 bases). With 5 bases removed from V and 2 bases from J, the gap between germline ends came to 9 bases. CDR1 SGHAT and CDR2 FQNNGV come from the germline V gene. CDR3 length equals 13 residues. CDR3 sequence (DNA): TGTGCCAGCAGCGGGACAACACAAGAGACCCAGTACTTC. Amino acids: CASSGTTQETQYF.

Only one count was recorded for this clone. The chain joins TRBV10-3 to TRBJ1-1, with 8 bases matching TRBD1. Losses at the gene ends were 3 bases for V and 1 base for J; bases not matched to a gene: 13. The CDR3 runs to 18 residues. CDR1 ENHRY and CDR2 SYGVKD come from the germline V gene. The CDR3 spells CAISDPDRGVFENTEAFF. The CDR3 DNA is TGTGCCATCAGTGACCCCGACAGGGGAGTTTTTGAGAACACTGAAGCTTTCTTT.

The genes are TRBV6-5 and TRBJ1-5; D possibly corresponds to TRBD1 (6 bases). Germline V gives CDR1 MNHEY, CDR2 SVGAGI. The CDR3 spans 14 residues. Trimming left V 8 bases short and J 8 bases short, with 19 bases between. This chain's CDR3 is CASRLSDRREPQHF. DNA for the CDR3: TGTGCCAGCCGTCTATCTGACAGGCGGGAGCCCCAGCATTTT.

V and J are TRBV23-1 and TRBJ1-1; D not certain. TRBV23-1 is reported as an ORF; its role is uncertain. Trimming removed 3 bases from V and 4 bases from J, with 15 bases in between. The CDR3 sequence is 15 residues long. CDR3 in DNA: TGCGCCAGCAGTCACCTGGGATGGGGAGGCACTGAAGCTTTCTTT. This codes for CASSHLGWGGTEAFF.

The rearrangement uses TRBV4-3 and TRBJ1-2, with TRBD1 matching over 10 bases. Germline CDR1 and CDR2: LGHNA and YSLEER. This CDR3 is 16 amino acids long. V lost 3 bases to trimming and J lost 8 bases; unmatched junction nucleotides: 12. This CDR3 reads CASSQVTGQGIGGYTF. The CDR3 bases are TGCGCCAGCAGCCAGGTCACGGGACAGGGGATCGGGGGCTACACCTTC.

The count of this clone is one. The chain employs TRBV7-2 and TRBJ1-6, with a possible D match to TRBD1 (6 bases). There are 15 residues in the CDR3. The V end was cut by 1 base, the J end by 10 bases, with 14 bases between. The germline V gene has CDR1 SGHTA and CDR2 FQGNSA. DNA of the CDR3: TGTGCCAGCAGCTTAGTGCAGGGGCCAGTGTCACCCCTCCACTTT. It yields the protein CASSLVQGPVSPLHF.

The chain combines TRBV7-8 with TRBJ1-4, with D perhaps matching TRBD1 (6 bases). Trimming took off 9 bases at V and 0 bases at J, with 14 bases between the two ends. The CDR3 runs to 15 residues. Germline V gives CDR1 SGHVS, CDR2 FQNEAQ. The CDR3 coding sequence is TGTGCCAGTTCGACAGGCGGCCCAACTAATGAAAAACTGTTTTTT. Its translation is CASSTGGPTNEKLFF.

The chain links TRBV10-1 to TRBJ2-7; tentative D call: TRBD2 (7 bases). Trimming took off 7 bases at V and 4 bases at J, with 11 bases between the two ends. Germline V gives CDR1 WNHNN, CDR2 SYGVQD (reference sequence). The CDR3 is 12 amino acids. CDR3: CASKGGGYEQYF. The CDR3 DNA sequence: TGCGCCAGCAAGGGGGGGGGATACGAGCAGTACTTC.

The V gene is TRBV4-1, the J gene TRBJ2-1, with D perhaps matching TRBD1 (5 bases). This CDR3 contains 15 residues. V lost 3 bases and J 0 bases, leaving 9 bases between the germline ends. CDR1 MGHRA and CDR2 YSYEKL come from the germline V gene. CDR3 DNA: TGCGCCAGCAGCCACAGGGCTCTCTCCTACAATGAGCAGTTCTTC. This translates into CASSHRALSYNEQFF.

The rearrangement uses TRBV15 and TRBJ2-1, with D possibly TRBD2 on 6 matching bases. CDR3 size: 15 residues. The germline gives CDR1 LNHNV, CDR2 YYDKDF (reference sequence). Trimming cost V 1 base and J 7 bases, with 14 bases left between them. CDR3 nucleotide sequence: TGTGCCACCAGCAGAGGGGAGGCTGTTTTAAATGAGCAGTTCTTC. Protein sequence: CATSRGEAVLNEQFF.

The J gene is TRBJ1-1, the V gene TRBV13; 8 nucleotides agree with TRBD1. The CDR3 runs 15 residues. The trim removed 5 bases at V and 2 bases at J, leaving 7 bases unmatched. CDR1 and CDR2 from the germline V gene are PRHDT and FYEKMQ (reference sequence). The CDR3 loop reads CASSPPTGGNTEAFF. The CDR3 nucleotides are TGTGCCAGCAGCCCCCCCACAGGGGGAAACACTGAAGCTTTCTTT. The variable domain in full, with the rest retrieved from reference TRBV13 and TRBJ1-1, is AAGVIQSPRHLIKEKRETATLKCYPIPRHDTVYWYQQGPGQDPQFLISFYEKMQSDKGSIPDRFSAQQFSDYHSELNMSSLELGDSALYFCASSPPTGGNTEAFFGQGTRLTVV.

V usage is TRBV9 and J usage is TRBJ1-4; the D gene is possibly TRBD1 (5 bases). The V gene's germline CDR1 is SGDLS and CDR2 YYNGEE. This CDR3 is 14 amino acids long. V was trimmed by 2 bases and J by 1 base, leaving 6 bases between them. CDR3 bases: TGTGCCAGCAGCGTGACAGTAACTAATGAAAAACTGTTTTTT. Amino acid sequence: CASSVTVTNEKLFF.

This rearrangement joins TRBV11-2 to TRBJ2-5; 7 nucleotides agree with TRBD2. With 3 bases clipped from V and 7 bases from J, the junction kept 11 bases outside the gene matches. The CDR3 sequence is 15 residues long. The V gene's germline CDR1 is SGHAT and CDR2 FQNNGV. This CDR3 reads CASSFSGPGGGTQYF. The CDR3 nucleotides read TGTGCCAGCAGCTTCTCGGGGCCGGGCGGGGGGACCCAGTACTTC.

The CDR3 nucleotides are TGTGCCAGCAGTGAAAGGGGGATTGGTTCACCCCTCCACTTT. Its protein is CASSERGIGSPLHF. V and J are TRBV6-1 and TRBJ1-6; weak D call: TRBD1 (6 bases). The CDR3 has 14 residues. The germline gives CDR1 MNHNS, CDR2 SASEGT. V was trimmed by 2 bases and J by 9 bases, leaving 11 bases between them.

CDR3 amino acids: CASSASVAGASTDTQYF. In DNA, the CDR3 is TGTGCCAGCAGCGCCTCCGTAGCGGGGGCCTCGACGGATACGCAGTATTTT. J is TRBJ2-3 and V is TRBV7-3; TRBD2 agrees at 9 bases. V shed 5 bases and J 6 bases; nucleotides not matched to a gene: 15. The CDR3 is made up of 17 amino acids. Germline loops: CDR1 SGHTA, CDR2 FQGTGA. The full variable domain, completed using reference TRBV7-3 and TRBJ2-3, is GAGVSQTPSNKVTEKGKYVELRCDPISGHTALYWYRQSLGQGPEFLIYFQGTGAADDSGLPNDRFFAVRPEGSVSTLKIQRTERGDSAVYLCASSASVAGASTDTQYFGPGTRLTVL.

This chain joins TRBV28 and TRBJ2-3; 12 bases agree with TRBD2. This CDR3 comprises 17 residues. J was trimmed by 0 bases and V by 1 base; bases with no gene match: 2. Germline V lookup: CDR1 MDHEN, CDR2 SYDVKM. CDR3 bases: TGTGCCAGCAGTTTATCTAGCGGGGGGGCTAGCACAGATACGCAGTATTTT. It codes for CASSLSSGGASTDTQYF.

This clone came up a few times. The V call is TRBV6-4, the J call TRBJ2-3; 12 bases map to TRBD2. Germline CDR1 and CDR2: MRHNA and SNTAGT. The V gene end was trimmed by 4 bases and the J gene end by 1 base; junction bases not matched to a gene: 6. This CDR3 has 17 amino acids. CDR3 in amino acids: CASSATSGGRGTDTQYF. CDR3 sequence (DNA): TGTGCCAGCAGTGCGACTAGCGGGGGCCGGGGCACAGATACGCAGTATTTT.

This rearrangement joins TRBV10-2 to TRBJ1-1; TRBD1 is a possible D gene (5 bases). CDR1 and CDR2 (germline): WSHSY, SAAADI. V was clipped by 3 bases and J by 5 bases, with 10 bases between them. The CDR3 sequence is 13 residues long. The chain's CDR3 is CASSEARVTEAFF. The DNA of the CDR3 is TGCGCCAGCAGTGAAGCCAGGGTTACTGAAGCTTTCTTT.

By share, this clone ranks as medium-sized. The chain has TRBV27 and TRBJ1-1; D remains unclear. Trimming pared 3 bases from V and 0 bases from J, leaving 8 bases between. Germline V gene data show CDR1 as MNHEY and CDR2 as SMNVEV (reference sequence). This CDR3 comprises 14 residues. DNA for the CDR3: TGTGCCAGCAGTTTTAGAGTCATGAACACTGAAGCTTTCTTT. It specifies CASSFRVMNTEAFF.

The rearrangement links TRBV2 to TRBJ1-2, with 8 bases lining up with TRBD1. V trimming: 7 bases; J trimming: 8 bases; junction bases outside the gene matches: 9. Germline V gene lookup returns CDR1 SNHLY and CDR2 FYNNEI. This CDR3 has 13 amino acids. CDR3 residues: CASISGGAGGYTF. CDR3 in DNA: TGTGCCAGCATATCAGGGGGCGCGGGCGGCTACACCTTC. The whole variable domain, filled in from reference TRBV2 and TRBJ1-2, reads EPEVTQTPSHQVTQMGQEVILRCVPISNHLYFYWYRQILGQKVEFLVSFYNNEISEKSEIFDDQFSVERPDGSNFTLKIRSTKLEDSAMYFCASISGGAGGYTFGSGTRLTVV.

The CDR3 region is CASSKTSHSYNEQFF. CDR3 nucleotide sequence: TGTGCCAGCAGCAAGACTAGCCACTCCTACAATGAGCAGTTCTTC. The chain recombines TRBV28 with TRBJ2-1, with 7 bases aligning to TRBD2. CDR1 is MDHEN and CDR2 is SYDVKM in the germline V gene. J gave up 0 bases and V 6 bases, and 5 bases lay outside the gene matches. The CDR3 consists of 15 residues.

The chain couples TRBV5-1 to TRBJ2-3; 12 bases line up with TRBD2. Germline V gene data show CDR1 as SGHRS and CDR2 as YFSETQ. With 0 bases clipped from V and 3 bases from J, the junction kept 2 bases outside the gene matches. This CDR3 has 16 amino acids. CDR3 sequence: CASSLGLAGETDTQYF. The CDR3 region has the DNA TGCGCCAGCAGCTTGGGACTAGCGGGAGAGACAGATACGCAGTATTTT.

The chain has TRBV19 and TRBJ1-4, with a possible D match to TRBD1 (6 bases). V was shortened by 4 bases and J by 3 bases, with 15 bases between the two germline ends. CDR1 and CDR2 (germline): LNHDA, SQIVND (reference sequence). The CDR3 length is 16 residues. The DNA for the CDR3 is TGTGCCAGTAGTAGAACCCTGACAGGTGCTAATGAAAAACTGTTTTTT. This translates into CASSRTLTGANEKLFF.

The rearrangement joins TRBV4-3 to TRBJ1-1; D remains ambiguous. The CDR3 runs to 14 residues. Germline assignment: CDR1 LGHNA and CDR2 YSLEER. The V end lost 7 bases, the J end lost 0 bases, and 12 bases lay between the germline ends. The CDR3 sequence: CASTRERVNTEAFF. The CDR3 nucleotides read TGCGCCAGCACCCGGGAGCGGGTGAACACTGAAGCTTTCTTT.